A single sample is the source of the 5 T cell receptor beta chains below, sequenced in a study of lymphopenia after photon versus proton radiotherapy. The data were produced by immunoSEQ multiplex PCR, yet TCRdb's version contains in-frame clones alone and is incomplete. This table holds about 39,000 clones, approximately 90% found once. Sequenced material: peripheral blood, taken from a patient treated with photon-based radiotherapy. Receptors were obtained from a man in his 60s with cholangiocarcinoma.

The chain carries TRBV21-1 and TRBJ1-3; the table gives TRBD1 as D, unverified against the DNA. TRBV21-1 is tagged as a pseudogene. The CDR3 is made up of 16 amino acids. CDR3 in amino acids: CASSPPGQPSGNTIYF. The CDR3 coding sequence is TGTGCCAGCAGCCCCCCTGGACAGCCCTCTGGAAACACCATATATTTT.

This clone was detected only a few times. DNA of the CDR3: TGCGCCAGCAGCCCCAAGACCTCTATCACTTATCAGCCCCAGCATTTT. Its translation: CASSPKTSITYQPQHF. This chain uses TRBV4-1 with TRBJ1-5; D uncertain. The V end lost 4 bases, the J end lost 5 bases, and 18 bases lay between the germline ends. The CDR3 runs 16 residues. Germline loops: CDR1 MGHRA, CDR2 YSYEKL.

This CDR3 reads CASSEYGGGGTGELFF. The CDR3 nucleotides read TGTGCCAGCAGTGAATATGGGGGAGGGGGCACCGGGGAGCTGTTTTTT. This chain links TRBV25-1 with TRBJ2-2; maybe TRBD2 (7 bases). Germline V gene data show CDR1 as MGHDK and CDR2 as SYGVNS. Trimming took off 0 bases at V and 4 bases at J, with 12 bases between the two ends. This CDR3 contains 16 residues.

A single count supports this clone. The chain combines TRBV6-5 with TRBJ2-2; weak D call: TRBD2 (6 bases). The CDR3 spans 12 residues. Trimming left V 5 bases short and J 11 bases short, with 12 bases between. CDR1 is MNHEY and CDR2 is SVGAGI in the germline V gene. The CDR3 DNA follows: TGTGCCAGCAGTCGTCCGGGACTCGAGCTGTTTTTT. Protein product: CASSRPGLELFF.

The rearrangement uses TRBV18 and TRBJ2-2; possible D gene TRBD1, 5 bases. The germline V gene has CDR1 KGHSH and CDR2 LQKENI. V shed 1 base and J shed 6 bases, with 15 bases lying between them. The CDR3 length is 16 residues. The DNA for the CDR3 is TGTGCCAGCTCACCACGTTTAGGGGATGGCTCCGGGGAGCTGTTTTTT. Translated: CASSPRLGDGSGELFF.